The entry below describes one T cell receptor (beta chain). No antigen is known for it. Sequencing used immunoSEQ multiplex PCR; TCRdb keeps in-frame clones, though not all of them. The repertoire holds about 43,000 clones, with 85% as singletons. Time point denoted: recipient sample about 28 days before transplant, after cytoreduction. Recipients were bled about 28 days pretransplant and at posttransplant days 30, 100, 180. CDR3 length: 14 amino acids. Trimming took 3 bases from V and 3 from J, leaving 11 bases between them. Germline loops: CDR1 KGHSH, CDR2 LQKENI. The sample comes from a study of T cell clonotyping in hematopoietic cell transplantation. Findings and limits, study-wide: Pathologically expanded recipient clonotypes increased progressively from day 30 to day 180 as diversity fell.

This sequence originates from a man aged 55 to 70 with acute myeloid leukemia. Some clones in this sample may be carry-over from other donors' samples. The genes are TRBV18 and TRBJ1-2; D perhaps matches TRBD1 (5 bases). This sample comprised peripheral blood mononuclear cells, obtained before stem cell transplant. The DNA of the CDR3 is TGTGCCAGCTCACCGAGTCGAGGGGACTATGGCTACACCTTC. Its translation is CASSPSRGDYGYTF.